This T cell receptor beta chain appears in the sequencing data of a study of technical replicates of blood from a few donors. Sequencing used immunoSEQ multiplex PCR; TCRdb keeps in-frame clones, though not all of them. The sample gives under 90,000 clones, around 97% of which show up once; roughly 0.2% is in the top ten. V was trimmed by 5 bases and J by 6 bases, leaving 18 bases between them. The CDR3 runs 15 residues. CDR1 is SGHDT and CDR2 is YYEEEE in the germline V gene. This clonotype was obtained from a human donor in good health. This chain joins TRBV5-6 and TRBJ1-5; D remains unclear. Specimen: T cells isolated from PBMCs. In DNA, the CDR3 is TGTGCCAGCAGTCCGGGGATTGGGATCGTTCAGCCCCAGCATTTT. Residues: CASSPGIGIVQPQHF.